Listed below are T cell receptor beta chains from one sample, sequenced in a study of early T cells in non-severe SARS-CoV-2 infection. TCRdb fed the 5' RACE reads into MiXCR, producing one record per CDR3 protein. The sample comprises fewer than 80,000 distinct CDR3 sequences, approximately 10% of which are singletons, and about 11% rests with the top ten. Sequenced here: whole blood, sampled at baseline. All receptors derive from an adult who was a healthcare worker with PCR-confirmed SARS-CoV-2 infection or an uninfected control (not recorded which). The conserved cysteine and the conserved F or W are not part of the CDR3 here. A D gene is named only where the DNA matches it firmly.

>TRBD2|14|TRBJ2-1|TRBV11-2
ASSRTSGSSYNEQF
>-|13|TRBJ2-3|TRBV29-1
SAKGGDTSTDTQY
>-|14|TRBJ2-1|TRBV6-6
ASTKHGFMADNEQF
>-|12|TRBJ2-2|TRBV7-9
ASSLETNTGELF
>TRBD2|15|TRBJ2-7|TRBV7-9
ASSPRTSGGDSYEQY
>-|11|TRBJ2-5|TRBV7-6
ASSLASVETQY
>-|13|TRBJ2-2|TRBV5-1
ASRRTGTDPGELF
>TRBD2|10|TRBJ2-7|TRBV7-9
ASSLAGGEQY
>-|10|TRBJ1-2|TRBV20-1
SAAQGVRGYT
>-|13|TRBJ1-2|TRBV2
ASTDPAPPNYGYT
>TRBD1|11|TRBJ2-7|TRBV28
ASTGGLLYEQY
>-|14|TRBJ2-2|TRBV5-1
ASRLNQPENTGELF
>-|13|TRBJ1-4|TRBV2
ASSGGSNRNEKLF
>-|13|TRBJ1-2|TRBV28
ASQTAGRPFYGYT
>TRBD1|12|TRBJ2-7|TRBV4-2
ASSPGTGSYEQY